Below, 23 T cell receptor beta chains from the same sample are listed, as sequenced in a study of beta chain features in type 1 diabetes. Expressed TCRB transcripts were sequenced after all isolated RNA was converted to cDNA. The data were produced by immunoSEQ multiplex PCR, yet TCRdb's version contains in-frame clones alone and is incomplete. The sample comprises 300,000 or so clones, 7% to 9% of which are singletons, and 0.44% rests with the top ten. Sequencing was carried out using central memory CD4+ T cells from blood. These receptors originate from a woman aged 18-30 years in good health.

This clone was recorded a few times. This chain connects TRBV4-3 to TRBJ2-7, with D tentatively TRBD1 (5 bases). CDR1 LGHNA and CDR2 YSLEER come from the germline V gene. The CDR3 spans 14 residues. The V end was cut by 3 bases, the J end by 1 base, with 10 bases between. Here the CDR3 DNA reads TGCGCCAGCAGCCAGATCAGACAGTCCTACGAGCAGTACTTC. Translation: CASSQIRQSYEQYF.

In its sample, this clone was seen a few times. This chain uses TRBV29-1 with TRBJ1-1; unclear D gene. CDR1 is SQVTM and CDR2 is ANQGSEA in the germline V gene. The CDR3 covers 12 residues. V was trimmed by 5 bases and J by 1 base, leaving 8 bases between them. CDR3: CSVIKGNTEAFF. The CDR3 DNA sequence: TGCAGCGTTATAAAGGGGAACACTGAAGCTTTCTTT.

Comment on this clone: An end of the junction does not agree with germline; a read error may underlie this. CDR3 amino acids: CASREDRDHYGYTF. CDR3 nucleotide sequence: TGTGCCAGCAGGGAAGACAGGGACCACTATGGCTACACCTTC. The rearrangement links TRBV2 to TRBJ1-2; 7 nucleotides align to TRBD1. Germline CDR1 SNHLY, CDR2 FYNNEI. This CDR3 has 14 amino acids.

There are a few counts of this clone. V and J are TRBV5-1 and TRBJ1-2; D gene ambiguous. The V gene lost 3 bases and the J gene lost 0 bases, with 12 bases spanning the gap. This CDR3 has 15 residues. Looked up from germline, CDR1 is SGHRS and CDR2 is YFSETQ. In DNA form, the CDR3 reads TGCGCCAGCAGCTGGATGGACGGAGCTAACTATGGCTACACCTTC. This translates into CASSWMDGANYGYTF.

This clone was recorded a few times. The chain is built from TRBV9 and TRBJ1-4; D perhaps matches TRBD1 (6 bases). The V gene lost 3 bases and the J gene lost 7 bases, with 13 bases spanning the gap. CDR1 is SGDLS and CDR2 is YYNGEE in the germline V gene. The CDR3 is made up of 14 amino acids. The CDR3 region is CASSARQAGEKLFF. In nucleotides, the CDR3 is TGTGCCAGCAGCGCCCGACAGGCGGGTGAAAAACTGTTTTTT.

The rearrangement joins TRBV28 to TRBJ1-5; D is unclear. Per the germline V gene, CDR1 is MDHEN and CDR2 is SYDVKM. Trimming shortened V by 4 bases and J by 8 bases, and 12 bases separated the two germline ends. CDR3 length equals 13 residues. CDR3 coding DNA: TGTGCCAGCAGTTCTCCGGTTCGAGAGCCCCAGCATTTT. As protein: CASSSPVREPQHF.

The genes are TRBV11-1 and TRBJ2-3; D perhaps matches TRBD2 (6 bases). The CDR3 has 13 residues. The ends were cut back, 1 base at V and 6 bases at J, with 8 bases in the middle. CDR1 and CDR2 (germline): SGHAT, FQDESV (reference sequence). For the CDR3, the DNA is TGTGCCAGCAGCTTAGAACTAGCCGATACGCAGTATTTT. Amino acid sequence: CASSLELADTQYF.

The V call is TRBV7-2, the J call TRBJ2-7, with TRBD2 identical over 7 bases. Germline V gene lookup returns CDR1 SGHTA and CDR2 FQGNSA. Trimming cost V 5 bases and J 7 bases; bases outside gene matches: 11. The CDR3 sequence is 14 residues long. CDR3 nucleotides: TGTGCCAGCAGCCCCGACAGTGTGGGGGGGGAGCAGTACTTC. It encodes CASSPDSVGGEQYF. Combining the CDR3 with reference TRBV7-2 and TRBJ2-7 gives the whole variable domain GAGVSQSPSNKVTEKGKDVELRCDPISGHTALYWYRQSLGQGLEFLIYFQGNSAPDKSGLPSDRFSAERTGGSVSTLTIQRTQQEDSAVYLCASSPDSVGGEQYFGPGTRLTVT.

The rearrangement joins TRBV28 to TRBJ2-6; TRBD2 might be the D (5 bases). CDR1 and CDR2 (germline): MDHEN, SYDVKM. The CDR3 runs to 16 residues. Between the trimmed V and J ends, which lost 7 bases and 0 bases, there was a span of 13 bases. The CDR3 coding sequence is TGTGCCAGCACCCAATTACGGGGCTCTGGGGCCAACGTCCTGACTTTC. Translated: CASTQLRGSGANVLTF.

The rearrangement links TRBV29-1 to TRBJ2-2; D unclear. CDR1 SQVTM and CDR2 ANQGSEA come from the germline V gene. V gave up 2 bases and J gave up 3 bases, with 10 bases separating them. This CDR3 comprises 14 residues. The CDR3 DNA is TGCAGCGTTGAAATAGGTGGCGACACCGGGGAGCTGTTTTTT. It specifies CSVEIGGDTGELFF.

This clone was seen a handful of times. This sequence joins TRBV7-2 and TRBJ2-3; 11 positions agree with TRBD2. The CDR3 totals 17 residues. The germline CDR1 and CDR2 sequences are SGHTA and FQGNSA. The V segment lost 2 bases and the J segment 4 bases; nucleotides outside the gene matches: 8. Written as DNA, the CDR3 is TGTGCCAGCAGCTTAACAAGACTAGCGGGACTGCCAGATACGCAGTATTTT. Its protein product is CASSLTRLAGLPDTQYF.

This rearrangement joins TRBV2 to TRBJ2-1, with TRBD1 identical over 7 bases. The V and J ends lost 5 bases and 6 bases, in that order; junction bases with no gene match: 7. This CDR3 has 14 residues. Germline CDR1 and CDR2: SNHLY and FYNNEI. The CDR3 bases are TGTGCCAGCAGTCGACAGGGCATCGGCAATGAGCAGTTCTTC. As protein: CASSRQGIGNEQFF.

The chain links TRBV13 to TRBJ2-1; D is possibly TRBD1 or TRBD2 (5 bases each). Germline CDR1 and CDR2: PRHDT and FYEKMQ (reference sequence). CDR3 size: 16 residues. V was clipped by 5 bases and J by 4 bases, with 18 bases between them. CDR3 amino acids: CASSPQGGRGYNEQFF. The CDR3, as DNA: TGTGCCAGCAGCCCCCAGGGTGGGCGCGGGTACAATGAGCAGTTCTTC. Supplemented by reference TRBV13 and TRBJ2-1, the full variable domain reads AAGVIQSPRHLIKEKRETATLKCYPIPRHDTVYWYQQGPGQDPQFLISFYEKMQSDKGSIPDRFSAQQFSDYHSELNMSSLELGDSALYFCASSPQGGRGYNEQFFGPGTRLTVL.

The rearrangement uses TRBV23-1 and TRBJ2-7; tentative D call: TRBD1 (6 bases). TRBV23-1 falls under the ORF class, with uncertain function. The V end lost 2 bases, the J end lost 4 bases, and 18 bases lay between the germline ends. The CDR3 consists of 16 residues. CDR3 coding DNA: TGCGCCAGCAGTCAACAAACAGGGAAACGGAGATACGAGCAGTACTTC. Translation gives CASSQQTGKRRYEQYF.

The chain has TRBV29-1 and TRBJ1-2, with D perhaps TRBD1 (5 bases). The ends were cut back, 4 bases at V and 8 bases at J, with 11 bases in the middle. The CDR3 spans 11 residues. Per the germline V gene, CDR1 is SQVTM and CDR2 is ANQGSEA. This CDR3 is CSVVLGTGYTF. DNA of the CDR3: TGCAGCGTTGTATTGGGGACGGGCTACACCTTC.

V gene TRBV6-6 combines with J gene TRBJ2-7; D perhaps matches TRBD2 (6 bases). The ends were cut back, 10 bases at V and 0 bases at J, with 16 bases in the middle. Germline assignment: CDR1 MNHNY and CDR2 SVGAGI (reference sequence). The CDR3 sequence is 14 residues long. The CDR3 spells CATFGGARSYEQYF. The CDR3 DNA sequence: TGTGCCACTTTTGGCGGGGCCCGCTCCTACGAGCAGTACTTC.

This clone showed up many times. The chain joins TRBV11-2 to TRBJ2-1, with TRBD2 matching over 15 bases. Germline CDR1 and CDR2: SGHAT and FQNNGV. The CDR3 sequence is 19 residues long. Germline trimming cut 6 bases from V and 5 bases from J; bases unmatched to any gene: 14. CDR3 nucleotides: TGTGCCAGCAGGACTAGGCGGGGACTAGCGGGAGGTCAGAACAATGAGCAGTTCTTC. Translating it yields CASRTRRGLAGGQNNEQFF.

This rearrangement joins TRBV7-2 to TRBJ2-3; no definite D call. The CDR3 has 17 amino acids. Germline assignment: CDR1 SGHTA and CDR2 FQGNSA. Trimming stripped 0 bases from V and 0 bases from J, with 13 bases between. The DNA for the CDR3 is TGTGCCAGCAGCTTAGCGGGCGCCTCCCTTAGCACAGATACGCAGTATTTT. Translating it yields CASSLAGASLSTDTQYF.

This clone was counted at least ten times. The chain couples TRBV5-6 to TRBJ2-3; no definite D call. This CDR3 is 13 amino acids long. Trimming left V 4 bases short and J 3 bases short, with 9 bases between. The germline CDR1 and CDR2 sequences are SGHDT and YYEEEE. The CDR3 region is CASSASPTDTQYF. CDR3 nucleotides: TGTGCCAGCAGCGCCTCCCCTACAGATACGCAGTATTTT.

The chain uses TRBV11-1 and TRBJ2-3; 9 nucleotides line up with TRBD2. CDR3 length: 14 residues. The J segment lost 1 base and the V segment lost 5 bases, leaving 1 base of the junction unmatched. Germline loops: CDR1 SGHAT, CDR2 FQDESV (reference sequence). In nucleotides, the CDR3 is TGTGCCAGCAGCCCTAGCGGGGGCACAGATACGCAGTATTTT. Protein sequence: CASSPSGGTDTQYF.

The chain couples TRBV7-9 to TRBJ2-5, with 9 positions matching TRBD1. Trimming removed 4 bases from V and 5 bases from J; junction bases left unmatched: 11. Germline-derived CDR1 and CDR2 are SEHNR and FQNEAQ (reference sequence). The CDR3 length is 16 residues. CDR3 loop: CASSSTRGQGWETQYF. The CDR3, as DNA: TGTGCCAGCAGCTCGACCCGAGGACAGGGGTGGGAGACCCAGTACTTC.

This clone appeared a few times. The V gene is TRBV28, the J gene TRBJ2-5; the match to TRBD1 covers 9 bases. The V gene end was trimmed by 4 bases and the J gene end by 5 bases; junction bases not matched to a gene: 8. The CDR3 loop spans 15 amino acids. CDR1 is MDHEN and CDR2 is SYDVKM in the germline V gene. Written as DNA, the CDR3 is TGTGCCAGCAGTTCTCCGGGACAGGGACGGGAGACCCAGTACTTC. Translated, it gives CASSSPGQGRETQYF. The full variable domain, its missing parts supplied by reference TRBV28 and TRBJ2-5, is DVKVTQSSRYLVKRTGEKVFLECVQDMDHENMFWYRQDPGLGLRLIYFSYDVKMKEKGDIPEGYSVSREKKERFSLILESASTNQTSMYLCASSSPGQGRETQYFGPGTRLLVL.

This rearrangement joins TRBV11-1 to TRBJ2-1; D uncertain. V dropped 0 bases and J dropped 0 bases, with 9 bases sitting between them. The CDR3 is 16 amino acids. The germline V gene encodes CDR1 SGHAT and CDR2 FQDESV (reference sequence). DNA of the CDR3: TGTGCCAGCAGCTTAGCGCTTGACTCCTCCTACAATGAGCAGTTCTTC. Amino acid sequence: CASSLALDSSYNEQFF. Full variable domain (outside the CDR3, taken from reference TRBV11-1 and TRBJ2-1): EAEVAQSPRYKITEKSQAVAFWCDPISGHATLYWYRQILGQGPELLVQFQDESVVDDSQLPKDRFSAERLKGVDSTLKIQPAELGDSAMYLCASSLALDSSYNEQFFGPGTRLTVL.